The entry that follows covers one T cell receptor beta chain sequence. Sequencing of TCR beta was undertaken in CD8+ and CD4+ T cells derived from blood. Multiple sclerosis controls were treatment-naive patients with stable or active relapsing-remitting disease. FACS was used to enrich TEMRA cells, whereas the CD8+ and CD4+ T cells were obtained by negative isolation. V shed 5 bases, J shed 4 bases, and the junction held 7 bases outside the gene matches. Germline assignment: CDR1 MNHNS and CDR2 SASEGT. The CDR3 length is 14 residues. This entry is derived from a study of CD8 T cells in Susac syndrome. Random hexamers were used to reverse transcribe an amount of about 0.45 to 1 ug RNA. An immunoSEQ multiplex PCR generated amplified TCR beta CDR3 products spanning 54 Vbeta and 13 Jbeta. One entry per CDR3 protein results from TCRdb running MiXCR on the immunoSEQ multiplex PCR reads. The sample has some 130,000 distinct CDR3 sequences; 94% are singletons.

V gene TRBV6-1 combines with J gene TRBJ2-5; 7 positions agree with TRBD1. The sequence came from a human donor with multiple sclerosis. Sequences were obtained from CD4+ T cells from PBMCs. The CDR3 sequence is CASSPTGDRETQYF. The CDR3 DNA sequence: TGTGCCAGCAGTCCCACAGGGGACCGAGAGACCCAGTACTTC.